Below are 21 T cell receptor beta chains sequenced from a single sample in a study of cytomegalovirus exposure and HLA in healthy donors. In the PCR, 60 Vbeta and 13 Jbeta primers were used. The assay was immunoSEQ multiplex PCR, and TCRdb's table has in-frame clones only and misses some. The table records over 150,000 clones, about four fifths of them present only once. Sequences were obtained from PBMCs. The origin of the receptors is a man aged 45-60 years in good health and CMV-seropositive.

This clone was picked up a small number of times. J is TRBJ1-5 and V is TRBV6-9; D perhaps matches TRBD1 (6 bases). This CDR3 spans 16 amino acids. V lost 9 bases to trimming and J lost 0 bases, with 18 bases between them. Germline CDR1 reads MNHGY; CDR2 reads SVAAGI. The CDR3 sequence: CARKKMKGHSNQPQHF. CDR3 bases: TGTGCCAGAAAAAAGATGAAGGGACATAGCAATCAGCCCCAGCATTTT.

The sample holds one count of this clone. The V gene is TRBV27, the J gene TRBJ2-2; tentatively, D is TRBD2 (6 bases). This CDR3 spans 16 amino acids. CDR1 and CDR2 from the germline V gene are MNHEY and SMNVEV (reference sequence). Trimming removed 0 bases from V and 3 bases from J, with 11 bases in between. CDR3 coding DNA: TGTGCCAGCAGTTTATCGAGCGGAGGGGACACCGGGGAGCTGTTTTTT. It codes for CASSLSSGGDTGELFF.

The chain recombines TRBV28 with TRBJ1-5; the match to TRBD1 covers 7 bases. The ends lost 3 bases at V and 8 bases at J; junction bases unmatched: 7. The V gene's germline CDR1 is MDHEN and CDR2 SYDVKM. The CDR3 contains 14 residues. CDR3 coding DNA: TGTGCCAGCAGTTTGGGACAGTTGGGTAAGCCCCAGCATTTT. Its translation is CASSLGQLGKPQHF.

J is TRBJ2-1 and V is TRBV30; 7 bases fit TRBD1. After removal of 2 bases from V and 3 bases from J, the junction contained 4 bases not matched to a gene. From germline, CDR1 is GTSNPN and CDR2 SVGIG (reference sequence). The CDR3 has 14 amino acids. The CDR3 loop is CAWSSHRGYNEQFF. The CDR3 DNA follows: TGTGCCTGGAGTAGTCACAGGGGCTACAATGAGCAGTTCTTC.

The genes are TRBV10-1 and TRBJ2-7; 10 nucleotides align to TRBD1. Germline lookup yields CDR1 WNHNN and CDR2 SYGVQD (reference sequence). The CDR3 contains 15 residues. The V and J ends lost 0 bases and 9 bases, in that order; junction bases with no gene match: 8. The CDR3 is CASSESGQGREGQYF. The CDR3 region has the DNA TGCGCCAGCAGTGAGTCGGGACAGGGGAGGGAGGGGCAGTACTTC.

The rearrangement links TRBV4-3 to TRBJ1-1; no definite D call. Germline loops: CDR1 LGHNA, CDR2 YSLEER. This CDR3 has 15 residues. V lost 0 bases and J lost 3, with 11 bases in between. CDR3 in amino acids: CASSQDLGGYTEAFF. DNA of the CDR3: TGCGCCAGCAGCCAAGATCTTGGCGGGTACACTGAAGCTTTCTTT.

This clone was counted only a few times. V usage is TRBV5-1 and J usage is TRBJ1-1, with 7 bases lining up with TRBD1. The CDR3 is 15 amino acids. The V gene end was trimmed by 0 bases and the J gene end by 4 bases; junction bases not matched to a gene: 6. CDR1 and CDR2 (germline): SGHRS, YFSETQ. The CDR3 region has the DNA TGCGCCAGCAGCTTGGCCGACAGGGAGGCCACTGAAGCTTTCTTT. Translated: CASSLADREATEAFF. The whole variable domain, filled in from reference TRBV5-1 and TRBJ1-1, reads KAGVTQTPRYLIKTRGQQVTLSCSPISGHRSVSWYQQTPGQGLQFLFEYFSETQRNKGNFPGRFSGRQFSNSRSEMNVSTLELGDSALYLCASSLADREATEAFFGQGTRLTVV.

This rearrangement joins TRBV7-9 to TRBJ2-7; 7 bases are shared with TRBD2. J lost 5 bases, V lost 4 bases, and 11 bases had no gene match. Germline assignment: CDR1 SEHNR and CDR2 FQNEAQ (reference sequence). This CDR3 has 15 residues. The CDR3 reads CASSSPGGVVDEQYF. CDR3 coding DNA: TGTGCCAGCAGCTCCCCTGGGGGGGTTGTCGACGAGCAGTACTTC. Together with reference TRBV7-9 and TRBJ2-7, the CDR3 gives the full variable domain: DTGVSQNPRHKITKRGQNVTFRCDPISEHNRLYWYRQTLGQGPEFLTYFQNEAQLEKSRLLSDRFSAERPKGSFSTLEIQRTEQGDSAMYLCASSSPGGVVDEQYFGPGTRLTVT.

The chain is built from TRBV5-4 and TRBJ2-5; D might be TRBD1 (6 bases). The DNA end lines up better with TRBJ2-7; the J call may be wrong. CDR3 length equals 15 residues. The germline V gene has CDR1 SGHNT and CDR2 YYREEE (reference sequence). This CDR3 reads CASSLGLTGTYEQYF. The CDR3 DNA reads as TGTGCCAGCAGCTTGGGCTTAACAGGGACCTACGAGCAGTACTTC.

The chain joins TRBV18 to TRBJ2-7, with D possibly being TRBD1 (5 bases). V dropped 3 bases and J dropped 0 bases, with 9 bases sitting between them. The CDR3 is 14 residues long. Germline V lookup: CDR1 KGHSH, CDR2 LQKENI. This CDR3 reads CASSPQDNSYEQYF. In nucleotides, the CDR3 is TGTGCCAGCTCACCCCAGGACAACTCCTACGAGCAGTACTTC.

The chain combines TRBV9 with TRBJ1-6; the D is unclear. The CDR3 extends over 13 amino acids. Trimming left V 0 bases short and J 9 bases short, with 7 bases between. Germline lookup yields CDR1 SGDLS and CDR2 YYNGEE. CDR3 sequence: CASSVGRSSPLHF. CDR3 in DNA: TGTGCCAGCAGCGTAGGAAGGAGTTCACCCCTCCACTTT.

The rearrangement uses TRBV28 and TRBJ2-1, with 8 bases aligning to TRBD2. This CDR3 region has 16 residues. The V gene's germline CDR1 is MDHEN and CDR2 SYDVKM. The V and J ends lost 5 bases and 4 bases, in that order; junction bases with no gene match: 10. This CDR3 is CASSVAGTNVYNEQFF. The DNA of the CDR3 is TGTGCCAGCAGTGTAGCGGGGACAAACGTTTACAATGAGCAGTTCTTC. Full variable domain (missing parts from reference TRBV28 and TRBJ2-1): DVKVTQSSRYLVKRTGEKVFLECVQDMDHENMFWYRQDPGLGLRLIYFSYDVKMKEKGDIPEGYSVSREKKERFSLILESASTNQTSMYLCASSVAGTNVYNEQFFGPGTRLTVL.

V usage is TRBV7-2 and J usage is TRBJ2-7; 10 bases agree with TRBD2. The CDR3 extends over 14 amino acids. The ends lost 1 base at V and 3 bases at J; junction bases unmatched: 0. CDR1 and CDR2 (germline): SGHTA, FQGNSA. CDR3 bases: TGTGCCAGCAGCTTAGGACTAGCGGGCTACGAGCAGTACTTC. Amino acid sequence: CASSLGLAGYEQYF.

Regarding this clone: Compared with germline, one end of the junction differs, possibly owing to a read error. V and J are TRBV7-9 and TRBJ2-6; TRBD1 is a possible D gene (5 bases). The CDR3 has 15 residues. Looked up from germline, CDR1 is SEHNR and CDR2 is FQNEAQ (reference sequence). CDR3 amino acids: CASSLTQSGANGLTF. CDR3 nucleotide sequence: TGTGCCAGCAGCTTAACCCAATCTGGGGCCAACGGCCTGACTTTC.

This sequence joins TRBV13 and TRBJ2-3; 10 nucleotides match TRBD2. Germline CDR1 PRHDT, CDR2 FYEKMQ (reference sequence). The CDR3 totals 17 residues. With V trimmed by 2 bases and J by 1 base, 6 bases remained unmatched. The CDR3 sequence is CASSLWGTSGGTDTQYF. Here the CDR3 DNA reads TGTGCCAGCAGCTTATGGGGCACTAGCGGGGGCACAGATACGCAGTATTTT.

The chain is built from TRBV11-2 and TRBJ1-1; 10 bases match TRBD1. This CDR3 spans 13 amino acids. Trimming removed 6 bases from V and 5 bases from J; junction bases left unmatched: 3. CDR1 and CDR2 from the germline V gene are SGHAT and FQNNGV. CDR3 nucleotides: TGTGCCAGCAGGGGGGACAGGGGAACTGAAGCTTTCTTT. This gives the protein CASRGDRGTEAFF. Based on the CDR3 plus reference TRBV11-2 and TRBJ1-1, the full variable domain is EAGVAQSPRYKIIEKRQSVAFWCNPISGHATLYWYQQILGQGPKLLIQFQNNGVVDDSQLPKDRFSAERLKGVDSTLKIQPAKLEDSAVYLCASRGDRGTEAFFGQGTRLTVV.

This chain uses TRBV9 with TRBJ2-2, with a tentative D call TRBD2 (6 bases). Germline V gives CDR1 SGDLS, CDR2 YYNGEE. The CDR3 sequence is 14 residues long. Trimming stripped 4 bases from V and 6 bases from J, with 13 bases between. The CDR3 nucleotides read TGTGCCAGCAGCAAGGGACTTGGGGCCGGGGAGCTGTTTTTT. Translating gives CASSKGLGAGELFF. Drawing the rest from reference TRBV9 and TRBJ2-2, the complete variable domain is DSGVTQTPKHLITATGQRVTLRCSPRSGDLSVYWYQQSLDQGLQFLIQYYNGEERAKGNILERFSAQQFPDLHSELNLSSLELGDSALYFCASSKGLGAGELFFGEGSRLTVL.

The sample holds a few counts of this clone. CDR3 in amino acids: CAIAGGGLGNTIYF. In DNA, the CDR3 is TGTGCCATCGCAGGCGGGGGGCTGGGAAACACCATATATTTT. V gene TRBV6-6 combines with J gene TRBJ1-3; the D gene is possibly TRBD1 (6 bases). The V and J ends lost 10 bases and 4 bases respectively, with 17 bases between them. The CDR3 has 14 amino acids. The germline gives CDR1 MNHNY, CDR2 SVGAGI (reference sequence).

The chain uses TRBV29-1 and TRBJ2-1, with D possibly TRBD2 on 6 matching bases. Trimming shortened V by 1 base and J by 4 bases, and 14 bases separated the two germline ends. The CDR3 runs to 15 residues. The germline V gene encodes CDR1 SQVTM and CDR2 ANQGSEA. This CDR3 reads CSVEARGGSYNEQFF. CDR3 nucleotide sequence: TGCAGCGTTGAAGCGAGGGGAGGATCGTACAATGAGCAGTTCTTC.

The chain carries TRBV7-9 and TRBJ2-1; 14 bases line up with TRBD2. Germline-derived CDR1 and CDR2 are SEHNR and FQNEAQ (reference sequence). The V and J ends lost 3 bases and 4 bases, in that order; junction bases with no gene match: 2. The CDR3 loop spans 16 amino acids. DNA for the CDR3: TGTGCCAGCAGCTTGGGACTAGCGGGAGCTTACAATGAGCAGTTCTTC. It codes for CASSLGLAGAYNEQFF.

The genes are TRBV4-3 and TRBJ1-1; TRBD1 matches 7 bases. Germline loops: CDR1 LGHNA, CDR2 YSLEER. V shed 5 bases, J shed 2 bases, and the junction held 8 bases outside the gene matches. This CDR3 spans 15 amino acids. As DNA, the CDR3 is TGCGCCAGCAGCACACAGACAGGGCTTAACACTGAAGCTTTCTTT. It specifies CASSTQTGLNTEAFF.